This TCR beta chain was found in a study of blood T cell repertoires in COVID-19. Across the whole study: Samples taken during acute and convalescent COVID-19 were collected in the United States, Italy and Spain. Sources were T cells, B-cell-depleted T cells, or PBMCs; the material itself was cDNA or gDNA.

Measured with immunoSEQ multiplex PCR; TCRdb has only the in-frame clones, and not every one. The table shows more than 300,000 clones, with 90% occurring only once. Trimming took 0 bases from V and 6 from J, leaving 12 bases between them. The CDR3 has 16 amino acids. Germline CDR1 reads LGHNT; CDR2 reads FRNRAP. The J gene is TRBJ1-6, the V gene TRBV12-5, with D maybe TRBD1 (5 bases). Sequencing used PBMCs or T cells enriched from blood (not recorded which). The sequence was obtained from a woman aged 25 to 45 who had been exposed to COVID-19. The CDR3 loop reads CASGLVQEGLNSPLHF. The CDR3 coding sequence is TGTGCTAGTGGTTTGGTACAGGAGGGGCTTAATTCACCCCTCCACTTT. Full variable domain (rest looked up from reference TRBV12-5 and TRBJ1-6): DARVTQTPRHKVTEMGQEVTMRCQPILGHNTVFWYRQTMMQGLELLAYFRNRAPLDDSGMPKDRFSAEMPDATLATLKIQPSEPRDSAVYFCASGLVQEGLNSPLHFGNGTRLTVT.